This T cell receptor (beta chain) comes out of a study of cytomegalovirus exposure and HLA in healthy donors. As for the study in general: Earlier sequencing of 150 million to 200 million T cells yielded fewer than 140 million unique TCR beta sequences.

Findings and limits, study-wide: In a later analysis, an Asian-associated ancestry cluster reportedly showed fewer N-insertions than the roughly 710-donor mean.

With 60 Vbeta and 13 Jbeta primers, the PCR was carried out. Assay: immunoSEQ multiplex PCR; the TCRdb copy retains only in-frame clones and omits some. This table holds more than 150,000 clones, 84% found once. Germline CDR1 reads LGHNT; CDR2 reads FRNRAP. V was trimmed by 3 bases and J by 8 bases, leaving 22 bases between them. CDR3 length: 16 residues. Of note for this clone: Its matching antigen is unknown.

This receptor was obtained from a girl aged 2 to 9 in good health and CMV-seropositive. This rearrangement joins TRBV12-5 to TRBJ1-2, with a possible D match to TRBD1 (6 bases). Input material: PBMCs. The CDR3 is CASGFRAAGGVRGYTF. For the CDR3, the DNA is TGTGCTAGTGGTTTTCGGGCGGCGGGGGGCGTCCGAGGCTACACCTTC.